Below, one T cell receptor beta chain is given with its context. The table lists this clone with a few counts. Its specific antigen is unknown. No base quality information exists; no much larger clone differs at one position. This sample is part of a study of cytomegalovirus exposure and HLA in healthy donors (dated by TCRdb to the late 2010s). With respect to the entire study: According to an earlier analysis of 587 of the donors, some 180 million T cells yielded over 100 million unique TCR beta sequences and around 300 Gb of sequence data. Roughly 300 gigabases of sequencing data and 75 million to 85 million unique TCR sequences made up an early release that covered approximately 700 HLA-typed donors. The genetic ancestry cluster associated with self-reported Caucasian donors included approximately 85% of the roughly 360 genotyped donors. The study was designed to test whether signatures of past pathogen exposure could be identified by cataloging public T cell receptors. The T cell repertoires of 666 subjects were profiled by immunosequencing and related to cytomegalovirus serostatus. Besides the first cohort of 666 subjects, a separate validation cohort made up of 120 or so different subjects was used. To predict cytomegalovirus infection status, the study brought together high-throughput TCR immunosequencing, statistical association of individual TCRs with disease status, and machine learning. To study patterns of TCR occurrence, a later analysis re-analyzed previously published TCR beta repertoires from just over 650 donors and added high-resolution HLA genotyping. The later analysis used no new phenotypic data to find candidate immune exposures, relying instead on TCR beta sequences and their occurrence across donors. An earlier analysis of about 620 of the donors applied high-throughput TCR beta sequencing to assess whether each TCR beta V gene segment acted as functional or pseudogenic. Donor age, sex, ethnicity and CMV serostatus were compiled alongside the repertoire data. A later genetic analysis used genome-wide SNP genotypes for about three fifths of the roughly 700 donors, treating that subset as a discovery cohort. Every repertoire in the discovery cohort had been generated on one and the same sequencing platform. HLA typing included class I and class II loci at four-digit resolution. The number of typed donors differed by locus: roughly 620-630 for A, B, C, DRB1 and DQB1; some 500 for DQA1; around 610 for DPA1; and some 430 for DPB1. Five DR-DQ haplotypes were treated as single units for association and clustering because of strong linkage in the cohort. Across some 400 genotyped donors of the cohort, an average of approximately 200,000 unique TCR beta nucleotide sequences per donor were sequenced, and roughly 20% of those sequences were non-productive. Study-wide findings and limitations: When HLA alleles, especially DR and DQ, strongly co-occurred, TCR associations were difficult to assign to individual alleles. According to the authors, the approach could potentially be generalized to other disease states and immunological phenotypes. In a later analysis, more than 15,000 TCR beta sequences were associated with specific HLA alleles at a false discovery rate of 0.05. Broadly in line with IMGT annotations, most TCR beta V segments showed up in productive rearrangements about 90% or about 30% of the time in an earlier analysis of about 500 of the donors. In a later genetic analysis, a missense DCLRE1C variant was associated with V-gene and J-gene trimming of TCR beta chains, and the association was replicated in an independent cohort. In a later analysis, HLA-associated TCR beta chains showed more clonal expansion and lower generation probabilities than non-associated chains that were equally common. Presence/absence analyses assumed roughly uniform sequencing depth across donors, an assumption that may not hold. A few of the identified cytomegalovirus-associated TCR beta chains were confirmed in vitro to be specific for cytomegalovirus antigens. According to a later analysis, most CMV-associated TCR beta chains appeared to be HLA-restricted, and the HLA associations seemed to be driven largely by CMV exposure. A later analysis reported that several top co-occurrence clusters appeared linked to parvovirus B19, influenza, CMV and Epstein-Barr virus. While some public TCRs were present in many individuals, most TCR sequences turned up only very rarely across donors. For the cohort, immune exposure information was limited to CMV serostatus. The classifier was reported to diagnose cytomegalovirus status with high specificity and sensitivity in both the original and validation cohorts. The study gave a list of 150 to 200 TCR beta chains associated with cytomegalovirus. In this cohort, only TCR beta chains were sequenced, and detectable features were limited by the absence of alpha or paired-chain data. A group of highly shared sequence variants was considered likely to be a technical artifact of the sequencing pipeline. According to a later analysis, TCR association rates differed among HLA loci, with DRB1 alleles showing the most associated TCRs and HLA-C alleles showing the fewest. A further reported finding was that TCR beta sequences accurately predicted the HLA-A and HLA-B alleles for most subjects in the first cohort. According to a later genetic analysis, donors in an Asian-associated ancestry cluster had fewer N-insertions in productive TCRs than the approximately 650-donor mean. Linkage disequilibrium might explain the correlated functional status among segregating V segments, but an unknown experimental factor could not be ruled out. HLA typing was unavailable for some donors at each locus, so association tests used only the typed subset. The 87-base-pair reads could not distinguish some IMGT-functional V segments, including TRBV6-2 and TRBV6-3, so those segments were excluded. The earlier analysis of approximately 560 of the donors excluded roughly 17 rarely observed V segments, including chromosome 9 orphons, because counts were too low.

The CDR3 goes from the cysteine to the phenylalanine over 16 residues. Only the CDR3 portion is preserved as DNA: 48 bases, with reading frame beginning at the first base. Compared with germline, V lacks 4 bases and J lacks 2 bases; bases without a gene match: 6. The germline V gene sets CDR1 to SNHLY and CDR2 to FYNNEI. Libraries were constructed by the immunoSEQ multiplex PCR assay. The multiplex PCR relied on a mix of 60 forward primers for TCR Vbeta segments and 13 reverse primers for TCR Jbeta segments. Amplification of the CDR3 region of rearranged TCR beta genes was performed with a multiplex PCR assay on genomic DNA. The amplified TCR beta libraries were sequenced on the Illumina HiSeq System as 87-base-pair reads. Regarding the original processing steps: A later analysis counted approximately 74 million unique TCR beta chains across the roughly 700 repertoires, and 10 million to 12 million of these chains were shared by at least two donors. To remove PCR and sequencing errors, raw reads were error-corrected and collapsed into unique sequences using a nearest-neighbor algorithm that merged closely related sequences. V, D and J gene segments were assigned by aligning CDR3 sequences to IMGT reference sequences. For a sequence to be retained, a match of at least six nucleotides to both a V gene segment and a J gene segment was required. Rearrangements were classified as productive when the CDR3 lacked stop codons and remained in frame with V and J, and all other rearrangements were classified as non-productive. Following IMGT convention, CDR3 was defined as the stretch from the second conserved V-encoded cysteine to the conserved J-encoded phenylalanine. Sequences without an unambiguous match to a single V gene segment were excluded from the earlier analysis of approximately 560 of the donors. In an earlier analysis of approximately 550 of the donors, V segments were called functional above 56.7% productive rearrangements and were called segregating when the between-donor standard deviation exceeded 5%. A statistical classification framework was developed to diagnose cytomegalovirus status using the catalog of TCR beta chain sequences. In a later analysis, V and J genes were assigned by comparing TCR nucleotide sequences against IMGT/GENE-DB human TR gene sequences. A later analysis assigned CDR3 sequences and most-parsimonious VDJ recombination scenarios with the TCRdist pipeline. In a later analysis, each TCR beta chain was defined by its CDR3 amino acid sequence together with its V-gene family, and reads without a unique V-gene family were excluded. In a later analysis, fewer than 600 highly shared, low-generation-probability nucleotide sequences were removed to address suspected cross-contamination and a sequencing artifact. A later analysis calculated a clonal expansion index for each public chain from normalized within-repertoire ranks of inferred template counts. Generation probabilities in a later analysis came from a VDJ recombination model fitted to out-of-frame rearrangements, and those results were checked against IGoR. Hypergeometric tests were used in a later analysis to score TCR-TCR, TCR-HLA and TCR-CMV co-occurrence, with a repertoire-size bias correction applied to the TCR pairs. To estimate false discovery rates, a later analysis permuted the HLA or CMV assignments 20 times. In a later analysis, co-occurring TCRs were grouped with DBSCAN, and TCRdist sequence similarity was added when clustering was performed within HLA-allele-positive subsets. Co-occurrence clustering excluded repertoires with fewer than 30,000 or more than 120,000 public chains, plus five with anomalous nucleotide sharing. This immuneACCESS table, as held by TCRdb, lists in-frame sequences with V and J called but not all clones. Of the missing ones, under half trace to an unresolved V gene in checked studies; the others have no known cause. V, J and clone size were drawn from that table, and D and trimming were deduced from the DNA. The sample has nearly 110,000 clones on record, roughly two thirds of them singletons. Together, the top ten hold less than 3% of the sample.

The cohort was made up of 666 healthy bone marrow donors. Cohort members were all nominally healthy when sampled, although unrecorded immune exposures were likely present. The donor tested CMV seronegative and was one of the 352 seronegative cohort members. Each donor provided a peripheral blood sample, and peripheral blood mononuclear cells were used for TCR beta sequencing. Genomic DNA was extracted from the blood cell samples with the Qiagen DNeasy Blood Extraction Kit. This chain joins TRBV2 to TRBJ2-2, and 8 junctional nucleotides match TRBD2. The sequencing sample was made of PBMCs. This TCR was recovered from a female donor in good health and CMV-seronegative. The CDR3 region has the sequence CASSGKTSANTGELFF. The DNA reads as follows: TGTGCCAGCAGTGGGAAGACTAGCGCAAACACCGGGGAGCTGTTTTTT.